Presented here are 9 T cell receptor beta chains from one specimen sequenced in a study of T cell responses to AZD1222 COVID-19 vaccine. The assay was immunoSEQ multiplex PCR, and TCRdb's table has in-frame clones only and misses some. The table lists more than 120,000 clones, 70% to 90% of them singletons. This specimen consisted of peripheral blood, obtained 28 days after the second AZD1222 dose. Source of these receptors: an adult who received the AZD1222 COVID-19 vaccine.

The V gene is TRBV5-1, the J gene TRBJ2-6; D possibly corresponds to TRBD1 (5 bases). From germline, CDR1 is SGHRS and CDR2 YFSETQ. The V gene lost 3 bases and the J gene lost 0 bases, with 10 bases spanning the gap. The CDR3 is made up of 16 amino acids. CDR3 bases: TGCGCCAGCAGCTGGGGCGATTCCTCTGGGGCCAACGTCCTGACTTTC. Protein product: CASSWGDSSGANVLTF.

This clone was seen just once. J is TRBJ2-3 and V is TRBV6-5; D may be TRBD1 (5 bases). CDR1 MNHEY and CDR2 SVGAGI come from the germline V gene. With 7 bases removed from V and 0 bases from J, the gap between germline ends came to 8 bases. CDR3 length: 13 amino acids. DNA for the CDR3: TGTGCCAGCAAAAGGGGAAGCACAGATACGCAGTATTTT. Its protein product is CASKRGSTDTQYF.

The CDR3, as DNA: TGTGCCAGCAGCCAGCCAGCGGGGGGGATTTACAATGAGCAGTTCTTC. Its protein product is CASSQPAGGIYNEQFF. The rearrangement uses TRBV4-2 and TRBJ2-1; 10 bases match TRBD2. Germline V gene sequence: CDR1 LGHNA, CDR2 YNFKEQ. Losses at the gene ends were 3 bases for V and 4 bases for J; bases not matched to a gene: 6. The CDR3 consists of 16 residues.

Here the CDR3 reads CASSSLHSDRGIGPLHF. In DNA, the CDR3 is TGTGCCAGCAGTTCCCTACACTCCGACAGGGGGATCGGACCCCTCCACTTT. The V call is TRBV27, the J call TRBJ1-6, with TRBD1 matching over 9 bases. J lost 12 bases, V lost 4 bases, and 16 bases had no gene match. In germline, CDR1 is MNHEY, CDR2 SMNVEV (reference sequence). This CDR3 contains 17 residues.

The rearrangement links TRBV25-1 to TRBJ1-1, with a tentative D call TRBD1 (5 bases). This CDR3 is built from 14 residues. The ends were cut back, 6 bases at V and 0 bases at J, with 11 bases in the middle. The germline V gene has CDR1 MGHDK and CDR2 SYGVNS. The CDR3 sequence: CASREKGVNTEAFF. The DNA for the CDR3 is TGTGCCAGCAGGGAAAAAGGGGTGAACACTGAAGCTTTCTTT. The full variable domain, with the rest looked up from reference TRBV25-1 and TRBJ1-1, is EADIYQTPRYLVIGTGKKITLECSQTMGHDKMYWYQQDPGMELHLIHYSYGVNSTEKGDLSSESTVSRIRTEHFPLTLESARPSHTSQYLCASREKGVNTEAFFGQGTRLTVV.

This clone was seen only once. This chain connects TRBV11-2 to TRBJ2-2; D could derive from TRBD1 or TRBD2 (5 bases each). CDR1 is SGHAT, CDR2 FQNNGV, per germline. CDR3 size: 16 residues. V was clipped by 5 bases and J by 0 bases, with 13 bases between them. This CDR3 is CASSPPWDANTGELFF. In DNA, the CDR3 is TGTGCCAGCAGCCCCCCCTGGGACGCGAACACCGGGGAGCTGTTTTTT.

This rearrangement joins TRBV11-2 to TRBJ1-2, with D hard to call. The CDR3 loop spans 11 amino acids. Trimming cost V 3 bases and J 8 bases, with 7 bases left between them. Per the germline V gene, CDR1 is SGHAT and CDR2 is FQNNGV. CDR3 DNA: TGTGCCAGCAGCTTTCTCAGGGGCTACACCTTC. It specifies CASSFLRGYTF. The variable domain in full, with the rest retrieved from reference TRBV11-2 and TRBJ1-2, is EAGVAQSPRYKIIEKRQSVAFWCNPISGHATLYWYQQILGQGPKLLIQFQNNGVVDDSQLPKDRFSAERLKGVDSTLKIQPAKLEDSAVYLCASSFLRGYTFGSGTRLTVV.

The rearrangement joins TRBV30 to TRBJ2-1; the match to TRBD2 covers 11 bases. The CDR3 is 16 residues long. Per the germline V gene, CDR1 is GTSNPN and CDR2 is SVGIG (reference sequence). After removal of 3 bases from V and 0 bases from J, the junction contained 4 bases not matched to a gene. Here the CDR3 reads CAWSGLAGSSYNEQFF. The CDR3 DNA sequence: TGTGCCTGGAGCGGACTAGCGGGTAGCTCCTACAATGAGCAGTTCTTC.

Written as DNA, the CDR3 is TGTGCCAGCTCCCTTGTTTGGACAGGAAAATACAATGAGCAGTTCTTC. It yields the protein CASSLVWTGKYNEQFF. This sequence joins TRBV5-4 and TRBJ2-1, with 7 nucleotides matching TRBD1. With 7 bases clipped from V and 4 bases from J, the junction kept 14 bases outside the gene matches. CDR1 is SGHNT and CDR2 is YYREEE in the germline V gene (reference sequence). This CDR3 is 16 amino acids long.